This paragraph reports one TCR beta chain. Its specificity is unknown. The CDR3 spans 16 residues. The V end was cut by 5 bases, the J end by 2 bases, with 19 bases between. Germline V gene lookup returns CDR1 MNHNS and CDR2 SASEGT. TCRdb called the reads again in MiXCR, with one record for every CDR3 protein. The sample lists about 360,000 distinct CDR3 sequences; about 35% were seen once. The record originates from a study of T cell repertoires in cytomegalovirus infection. The J gene is TRBJ2-7, the V gene TRBV6-1; D perhaps matches TRBD2 (5 bases). The specimen was cultured PBMCs, collected from culture after CMV antigen stimulation. This receptor was identified in a human donor in good health (CMV status not recorded). Some clones in this sample may be carry-over from other donors' samples. CDR3 DNA: TGTGCCAGCAGTCGGCCCGCCCTTCCCGGGGCCTACGAGCAGTACTTC. Translated, it gives CASSRPALPGAYEQYF.